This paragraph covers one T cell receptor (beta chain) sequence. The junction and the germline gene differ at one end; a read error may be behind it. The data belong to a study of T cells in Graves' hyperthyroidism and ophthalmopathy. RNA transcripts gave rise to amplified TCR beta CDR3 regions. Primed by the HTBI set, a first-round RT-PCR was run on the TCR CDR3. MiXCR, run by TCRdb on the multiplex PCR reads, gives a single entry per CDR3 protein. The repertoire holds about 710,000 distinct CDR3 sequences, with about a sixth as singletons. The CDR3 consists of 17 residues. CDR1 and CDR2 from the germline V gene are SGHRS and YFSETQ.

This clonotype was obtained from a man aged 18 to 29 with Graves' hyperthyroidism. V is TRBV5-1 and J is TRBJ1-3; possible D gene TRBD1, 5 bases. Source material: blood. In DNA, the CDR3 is TGTGCCAGCAGCTTGGTCGGGACGGAGAGCTCTGGAAACACCATATATTTT. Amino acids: CASSLVGTESSGNTIYF.